This T cell receptor beta chain was recovered during a study of cytomegalovirus exposure and HLA in healthy donors. With 60 Vbeta and 13 Jbeta primers, the PCR was carried out. The data were produced by immunoSEQ multiplex PCR, yet TCRdb's version contains in-frame clones alone and is incomplete. This sample has 200,000 or so clones, with 70% to 80% found just once. The origin of this receptor is a male donor in good health and CMV-seropositive. The sequenced sample was PBMCs.

CDR3 region: CASNPTRGNQPQHF. CDR3 bases: TGTGCCAGCAACCCTACCCGAGGCAATCAGCCCCAGCATTTT. The V call is TRBV2, the J call TRBJ1-5; D is unresolved. CDR1 SNHLY and CDR2 FYNNEI come from the germline V gene. The CDR3 loop spans 14 amino acids. V lost 7 bases and J 2 bases, leaving 12 bases between the germline ends.